This section outlines one TCR beta chain sequence together with its context. The data were taken from a study of shared clonotypes between healthy human individuals. Clones were read by immunoSEQ multiplex PCR, and TCRdb kept only the in-frame ones, dropping some. Of some 2,400,000 clones in the sample, approximately 94% are singletons; the top ten hold 0.1% to 0.15%. This CDR3 has 14 amino acids. Per the germline V gene, CDR1 is LNHDA and CDR2 is SQIVND (reference sequence). V shed 5 bases and J 2 bases; nucleotides not matched to a gene: 4. V gene TRBV19 combines with J gene TRBJ2-7; 9 bases are a match to TRBD1. The receptor's source is a man between 18 and 29 years old in good health. Sequencing was carried out using naive CD4+ T cells sorted from blood. As to subset: CD45RA+ positively selected. The CDR3 coding sequence is TGTGCCAGTAGTGACGGACAGGGGACCTACGAGCAGTACTTC. As protein: CASSDGQGTYEQYF.